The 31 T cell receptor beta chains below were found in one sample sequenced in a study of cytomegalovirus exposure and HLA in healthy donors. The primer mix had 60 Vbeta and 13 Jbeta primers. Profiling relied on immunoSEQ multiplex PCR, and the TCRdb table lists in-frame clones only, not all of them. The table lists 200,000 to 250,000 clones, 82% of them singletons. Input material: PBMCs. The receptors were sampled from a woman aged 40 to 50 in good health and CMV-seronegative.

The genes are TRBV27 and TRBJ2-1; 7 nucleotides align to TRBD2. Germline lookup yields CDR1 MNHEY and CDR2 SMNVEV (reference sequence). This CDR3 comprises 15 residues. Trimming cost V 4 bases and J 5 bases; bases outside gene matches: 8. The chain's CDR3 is CASSWGLMGNNEQFF. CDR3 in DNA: TGTGCCAGCAGTTGGGGACTAATGGGAAACAATGAGCAGTTCTTC.

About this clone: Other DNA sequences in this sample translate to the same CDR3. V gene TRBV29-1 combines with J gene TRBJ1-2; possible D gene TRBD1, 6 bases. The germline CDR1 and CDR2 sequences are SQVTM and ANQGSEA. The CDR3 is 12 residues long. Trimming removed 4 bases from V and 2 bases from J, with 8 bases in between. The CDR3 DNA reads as TGCAGCGTTGTTACAGGGAACTATGGCTACACCTTC. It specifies CSVVTGNYGYTF.

The CDR3 spells CASSFDRGSYNEQFF. The DNA for the CDR3 is TGTGCCAGCAGTTTTGACAGGGGGAGCTACAATGAGCAGTTCTTC. The chain employs TRBV7-3 and TRBJ2-1; TRBD1 agrees at 9 bases. The CDR3 spans 15 residues. Trimming removed 6 bases from V and 3 bases from J; junction bases left unmatched: 6. Germline lookup yields CDR1 SGHTA and CDR2 FQGTGA.

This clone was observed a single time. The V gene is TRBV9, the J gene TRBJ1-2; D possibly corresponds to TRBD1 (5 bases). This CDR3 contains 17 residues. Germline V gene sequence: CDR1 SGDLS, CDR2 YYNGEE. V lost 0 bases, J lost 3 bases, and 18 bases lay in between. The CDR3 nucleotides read TGTGCCAGCAGCGTAGCTACGACAGTTTCATGGGACTATGGCTACACCTTC. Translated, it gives CASSVATTVSWDYGYTF.

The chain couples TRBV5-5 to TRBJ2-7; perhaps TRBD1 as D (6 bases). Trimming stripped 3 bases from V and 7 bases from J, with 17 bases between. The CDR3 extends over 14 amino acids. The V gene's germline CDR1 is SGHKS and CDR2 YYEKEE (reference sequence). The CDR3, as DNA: TGTGCCAGCAGCTACCCGGGACAAGCTTCGGAGCAGTACTTC. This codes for CASSYPGQASEQYF.

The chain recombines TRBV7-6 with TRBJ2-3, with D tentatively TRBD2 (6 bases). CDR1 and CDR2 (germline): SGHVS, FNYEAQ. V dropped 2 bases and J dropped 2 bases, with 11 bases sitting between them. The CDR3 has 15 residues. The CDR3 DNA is TGTGCCAGCAGCTTAACGGGAGCCTACACAGATACGCAGTATTTT. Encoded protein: CASSLTGAYTDTQYF.

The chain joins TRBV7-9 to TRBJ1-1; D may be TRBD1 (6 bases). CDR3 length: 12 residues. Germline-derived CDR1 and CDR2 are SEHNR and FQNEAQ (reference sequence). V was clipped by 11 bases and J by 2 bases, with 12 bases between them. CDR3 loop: CAGAGANTEAFF. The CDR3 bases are TGTGCCGGCGCGGGGGCAAACACTGAAGCTTTCTTT.

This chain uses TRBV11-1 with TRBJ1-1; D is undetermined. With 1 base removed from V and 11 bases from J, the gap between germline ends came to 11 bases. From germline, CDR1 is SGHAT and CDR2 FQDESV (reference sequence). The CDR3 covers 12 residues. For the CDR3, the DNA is TGTGCCAGCAGCTTAGGGGCCCTTGAGGCTTTCTTT. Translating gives CASSLGALEAFF.

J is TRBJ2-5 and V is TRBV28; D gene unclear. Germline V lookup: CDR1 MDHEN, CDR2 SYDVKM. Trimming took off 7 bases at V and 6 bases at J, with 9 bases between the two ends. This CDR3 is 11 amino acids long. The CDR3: CASNRLQTQYF. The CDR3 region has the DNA TGTGCCAGCAACCGACTGCAGACCCAGTACTTC.

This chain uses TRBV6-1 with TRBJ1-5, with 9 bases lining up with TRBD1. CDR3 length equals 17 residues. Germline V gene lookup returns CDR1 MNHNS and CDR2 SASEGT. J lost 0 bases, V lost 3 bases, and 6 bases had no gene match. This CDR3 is CASSEDRGRNSNQPQHF. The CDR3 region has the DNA TGTGCCAGCAGTGAGGACAGGGGACGTAATAGCAATCAGCCCCAGCATTTT.

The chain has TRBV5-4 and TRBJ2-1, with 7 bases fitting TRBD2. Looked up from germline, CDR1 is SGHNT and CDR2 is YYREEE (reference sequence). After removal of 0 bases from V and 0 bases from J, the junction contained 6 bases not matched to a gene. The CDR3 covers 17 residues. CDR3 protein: CASSLGIAGYSYNEQFF. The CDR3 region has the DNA TGTGCCAGCAGCTTGGGAATAGCGGGTTACTCCTACAATGAGCAGTTCTTC.

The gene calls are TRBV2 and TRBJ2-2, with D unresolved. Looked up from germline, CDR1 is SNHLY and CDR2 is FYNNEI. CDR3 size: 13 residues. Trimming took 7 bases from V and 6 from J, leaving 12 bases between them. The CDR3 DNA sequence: TGTGCCAGCACCCTCAGTGTTCCCGGGGAGCTGTTTTTT. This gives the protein CASTLSVPGELFF.

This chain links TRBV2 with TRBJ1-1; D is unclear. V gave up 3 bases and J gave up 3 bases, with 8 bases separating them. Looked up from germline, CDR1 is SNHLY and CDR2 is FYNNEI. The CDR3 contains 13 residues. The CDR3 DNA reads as TGTGCCAGCAGTGAGAACACCTACACTGAAGCTTTCTTT. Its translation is CASSENTYTEAFF.

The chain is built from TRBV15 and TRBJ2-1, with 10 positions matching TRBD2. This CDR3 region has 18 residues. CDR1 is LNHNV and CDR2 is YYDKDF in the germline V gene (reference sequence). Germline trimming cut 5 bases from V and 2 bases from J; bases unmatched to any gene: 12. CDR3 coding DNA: TGTGCCACCAGCGACACGTCTAGCGGGAGTAACGCCTACAATGAGCAGTTCTTC. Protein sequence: CATSDTSSGSNAYNEQFF.

CDR3 sequence: CASSPGTGGFQPQHF. The DNA for the CDR3 is TGTGCCAGTAGTCCCGGGACAGGGGGCTTTCAGCCCCAGCATTTT. The chain employs TRBV19 and TRBJ1-5, with 12 bases that match TRBD1. Germline CDR1 reads LNHDA; CDR2 reads SQIVND (reference sequence). The CDR3 runs 15 residues. The V segment lost 5 bases and the J segment 6 bases; nucleotides outside the gene matches: 5.

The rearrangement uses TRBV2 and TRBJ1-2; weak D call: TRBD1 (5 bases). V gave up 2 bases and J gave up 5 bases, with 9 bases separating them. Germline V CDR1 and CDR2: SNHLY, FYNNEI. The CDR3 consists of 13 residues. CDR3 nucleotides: TGTGCCAGCAGTGAACTGACAGAGTATGGCTACACCTTC. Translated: CASSELTEYGYTF.

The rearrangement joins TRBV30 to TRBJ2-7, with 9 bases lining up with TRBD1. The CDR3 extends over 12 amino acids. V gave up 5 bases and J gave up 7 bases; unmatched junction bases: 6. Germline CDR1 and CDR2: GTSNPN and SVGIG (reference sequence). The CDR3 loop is CAWWDRVGEQYF. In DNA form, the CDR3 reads TGTGCCTGGTGGGACAGGGTGGGGGAGCAGTACTTC.

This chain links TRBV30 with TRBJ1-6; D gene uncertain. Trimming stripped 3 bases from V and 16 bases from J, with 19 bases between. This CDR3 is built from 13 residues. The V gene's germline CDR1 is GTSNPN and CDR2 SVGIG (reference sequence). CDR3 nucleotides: TGTGCCTGGAGCGACGGTGCGGGAGAAAGACTCCACTTT. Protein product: CAWSDGAGERLHF.

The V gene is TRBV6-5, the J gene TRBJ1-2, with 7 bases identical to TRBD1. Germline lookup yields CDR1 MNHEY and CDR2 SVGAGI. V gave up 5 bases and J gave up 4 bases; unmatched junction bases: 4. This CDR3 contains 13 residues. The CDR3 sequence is CASSDRAPYGYTF. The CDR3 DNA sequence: TGTGCCAGCAGTGACAGGGCCCCCTATGGCTACACCTTC.

The CDR3 sequence is CASSPWGRDTAIQYF. CDR3 sequence (DNA): TGTGCCAGCAGCCCGTGGGGTCGGGACACGGCCATTCAGTACTTC. V gene TRBV11-1 combines with J gene TRBJ2-4; tentatively, D is TRBD1 (6 bases). The germline gives CDR1 SGHAT, CDR2 FQDESV (reference sequence). This CDR3 has 15 residues. Deletions cut 5 bases from V and 9 bases from J, with 20 bases between. The variable domain in full, with the rest retrieved from reference TRBV11-1 and TRBJ2-4, is EAEVAQSPRYKITEKSQAVAFWCDPISGHATLYWYRQILGQGPELLVQFQDESVVDDSQLPKDRFSAERLKGVDSTLKIQPAELGDSAMYLCASSPWGRDTAIQYFGAGTRLSVL.

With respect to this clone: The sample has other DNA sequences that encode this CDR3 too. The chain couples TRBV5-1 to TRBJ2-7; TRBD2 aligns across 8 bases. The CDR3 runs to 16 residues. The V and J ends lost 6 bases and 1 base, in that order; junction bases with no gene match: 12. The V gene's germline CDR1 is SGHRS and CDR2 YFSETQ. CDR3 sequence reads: CASNDILAEGSYEQYF. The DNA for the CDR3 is TGCGCCAGCAACGACATACTAGCGGAAGGATCCTACGAGCAGTACTTC.

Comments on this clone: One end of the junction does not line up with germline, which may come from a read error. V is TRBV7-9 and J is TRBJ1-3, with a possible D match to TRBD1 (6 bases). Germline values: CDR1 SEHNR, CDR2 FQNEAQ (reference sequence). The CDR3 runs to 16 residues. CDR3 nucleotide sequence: TGTTCCAGCAGCCCCTGGGACACTAGCTCTGGAAACACCATATATTTT. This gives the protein CSSSPWDTSSGNTIYF. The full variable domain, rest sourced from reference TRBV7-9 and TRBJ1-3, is DTGVSQNPRHKITKRGQNVTFRCDPISEHNRLYWYRQTLGQGPEFLTYFQNEAQLEKSRLLSDRFSAERPKGSFSTLEIQRTEQGDSAMYLCSSSPWDTSSGNTIYFGEGSWLTVV.

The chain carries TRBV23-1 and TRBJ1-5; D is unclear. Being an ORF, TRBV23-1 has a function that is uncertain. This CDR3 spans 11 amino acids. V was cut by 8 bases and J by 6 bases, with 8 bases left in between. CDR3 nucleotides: TGCGCCAGCTGTAATTTTCAGCCCCAGCATTTT. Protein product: CASCNFQPQHF.

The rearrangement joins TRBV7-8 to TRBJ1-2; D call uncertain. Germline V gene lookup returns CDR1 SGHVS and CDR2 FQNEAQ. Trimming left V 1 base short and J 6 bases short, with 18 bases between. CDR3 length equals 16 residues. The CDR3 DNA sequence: TGTGCCAGCAGCTTAGGACCAGACCATAGCGTGAATGGCTACACCTTC. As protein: CASSLGPDHSVNGYTF.

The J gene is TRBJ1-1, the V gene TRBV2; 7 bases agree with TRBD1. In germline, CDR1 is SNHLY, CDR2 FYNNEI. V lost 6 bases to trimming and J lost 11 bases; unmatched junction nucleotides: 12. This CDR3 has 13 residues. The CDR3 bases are TGTGCCAGCAGCGTGACAGGGAGAGGTCGGGCTTTCTTT. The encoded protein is CASSVTGRGRAFF.

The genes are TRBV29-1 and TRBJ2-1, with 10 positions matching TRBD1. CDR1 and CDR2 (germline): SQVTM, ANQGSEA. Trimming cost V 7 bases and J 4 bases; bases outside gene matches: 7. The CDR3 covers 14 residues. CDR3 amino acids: CSAGDRGPYNEQFF. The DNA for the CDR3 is TGCAGCGCAGGGGACAGGGGACCATACAATGAGCAGTTCTTC.

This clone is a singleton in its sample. For the CDR3, the DNA is TGTGCCTGGAGCGGGGGCAATGAGCAGTTCTTC. This translates into CAWSGGNEQFF. The rearrangement links TRBV30 to TRBJ2-1; D possibly corresponds to TRBD2 (6 bases). Per germline, CDR1 GTSNPN and CDR2 SVGIG (reference sequence). The V and J ends lost 3 bases and 6 bases respectively, with 6 bases between them. This CDR3 is built from 11 residues.

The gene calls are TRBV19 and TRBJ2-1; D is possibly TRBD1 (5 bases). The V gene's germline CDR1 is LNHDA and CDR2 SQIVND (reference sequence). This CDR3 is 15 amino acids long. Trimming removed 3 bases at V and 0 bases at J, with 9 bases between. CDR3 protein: CASSILTGSYNEQFF. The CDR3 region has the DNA TGTGCCAGTAGTATTCTAACAGGCTCCTACAATGAGCAGTTCTTC.

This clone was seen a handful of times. The CDR3 spells CASSTGRYEKLFF. The CDR3 region has the DNA TGTGCCAGTAGTACAGGGCGCTATGAAAAACTGTTTTTT. The chain links TRBV19 to TRBJ1-4; tentatively, D is TRBD1 (5 bases). Germline V lookup: CDR1 LNHDA, CDR2 SQIVND (reference sequence). The CDR3 runs to 13 residues. The V and J ends lost 4 bases and 6 bases respectively, with 9 bases between them. Looking up the rest from reference TRBV19 and TRBJ1-4 gives the full variable domain: DGGITQSPKYLFRKEGQNVTLSCEQNLNHDAMYWYRQDPGQGLRLIYYSQIVNDFQKGDIAEGYSVSREKKESFPLTVTSAQKNPTAFYLCASSTGRYEKLFFGSGTQLSVL.

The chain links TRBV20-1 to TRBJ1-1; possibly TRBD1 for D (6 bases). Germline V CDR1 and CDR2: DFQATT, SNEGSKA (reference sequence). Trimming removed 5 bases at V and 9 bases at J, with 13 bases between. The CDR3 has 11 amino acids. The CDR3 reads CSAAGTPQAFF. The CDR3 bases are TGCAGTGCTGCCGGGACACCTCAAGCTTTCTTT.

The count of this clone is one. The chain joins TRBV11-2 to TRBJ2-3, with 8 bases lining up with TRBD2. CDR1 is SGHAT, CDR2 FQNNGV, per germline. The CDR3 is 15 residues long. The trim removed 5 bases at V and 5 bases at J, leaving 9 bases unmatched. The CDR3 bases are TGTGCCAGCAGCCTTGGCCCCACTAGCGGAGATACGCAGTATTTT. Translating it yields CASSLGPTSGDTQYF.